What follows are 7 T cell receptor beta chains derived from one specimen sequenced in a study of identical twins. TCRdb reprocessed the 5' RACE reads with MiXCR, giving one entry per CDR3 protein. The table has hundreds of thousands of distinct CDR3 sequences, approximately 18% seen once; the top ten hold around 13%. The data were also submitted as part of a second study, on T cells expressing NK-cell markers.

Sequences were obtained from PBMCs. The receptors shown here come from a woman younger than 30 in good health.

V usage is TRBV11-1 and J usage is TRBJ2-7; a weak D match, TRBD2 (5 bases). V shed 0 bases and J shed 3 bases, with 12 bases lying between them. The germline V gene has CDR1 SGHAT and CDR2 FQDESV (reference sequence). The CDR3 spans 15 residues. CDR3 DNA sequence: TGTGCCAGCAGCTTAGCGAATGCCGGACTCTACGAGCAGTACTTC. Its translation: CASSLANAGLYEQYF.

The chain is built from TRBV6-1 and TRBJ2-5; the D gene is possibly TRBD2 (6 bases). The V gene lost 8 bases and the J gene lost 7 bases, with 11 bases spanning the gap. Germline-derived CDR1 and CDR2 are MNHNS and SASEGT. The CDR3 contains 11 residues. The CDR3 DNA reads as TGTGCCAGCGCGCTGGGGGGGACCCAGTACTTC. Its translation: CASALGGTQYF.

This clonotype has a handful of counts. This chain connects TRBV27 to TRBJ2-7, with 11 bases fitting TRBD2. Germline V CDR1 and CDR2: MNHEY, SMNVEV (reference sequence). The junction had 8 bases not matched to a gene; V was cut back by 8 bases and J by 5 bases. The CDR3 has 14 residues. This CDR3 reads CASHGTSGSNEQYF. CDR3 sequence (DNA): TGTGCCAGCCATGGAACTAGCGGGAGTAACGAGCAGTACTTC.

This clonotype was recorded a few times. The genes are TRBV7-9 and TRBJ1-2; D uncertain. The germline V and J ends were trimmed by 5 bases and 8 bases, with 15 bases remaining between them. The germline V gene encodes CDR1 SEHNR and CDR2 FQNEAQ (reference sequence). The CDR3 contains 13 residues. The CDR3 nucleotides read TGTGCCAGCAGCCCGAGAGGGTCTTACGGCTACACCTTC. Protein product: CASSPRGSYGYTF.

This clonotype was counted only a few times. The chain combines TRBV5-1 with TRBJ2-3; TRBD2 matches 10 bases. Germline V gene sequence: CDR1 SGHRS, CDR2 YFSETQ. Trimming took 4 bases from V and 2 from J; bases not matched to a gene: 4. This CDR3 comprises 15 residues. The CDR3 loop is CASSRSGGFTDTQYF. CDR3 nucleotide sequence: TGCGCCAGCAGCCGTAGCGGGGGGTTCACAGATACGCAGTATTTT. The full variable domain, rest sourced from reference TRBV5-1 and TRBJ2-3, is KAGVTQTPRYLIKTRGQQVTLSCSPISGHRSVSWYQQTPGQGLQFLFEYFSETQRNKGNFPGRFSGRQFSNSRSEMNVSTLELGDSALYLCASSRSGGFTDTQYFGPGTRLTVL.

This clonotype was seen more than once but under ten times. The gene calls are TRBV20-1 and TRBJ2-1, with TRBD2 identical over 8 bases. CDR3 length: 15 residues. Unmatched junction bases numbered 17, after V lost 6 bases and J lost 10 bases. Germline-derived CDR1 and CDR2 are DFQATT and SNEGSKA (reference sequence). This chain's CDR3 is CSAHKIAGPSREQFF. The CDR3 nucleotides read TGCAGTGCCCACAAGATAGCGGGACCCAGCAGAGAGCAGTTCTTC.

V usage is TRBV12-3 or TRBV12-4 and J usage is TRBJ1-2; 7 bases match TRBD1. The trim removed 5 bases at V and 3 bases at J, leaving 6 bases unmatched. This CDR3 has 14 amino acids. The CDR3 sequence is CASSHRGSDYGYTF. In nucleotides, the CDR3 is TGTGCCAGCAGTCACAGGGGATCCGACTATGGCTACACCTTC.